One sample yielded the 32 T cell receptor beta chains listed below, sequenced in a study of identical twins (TCRdb year 2016). The receptor library was made with 5' RACE. These reads were obtained on an Illumina HiSeq 2000. TCRdb reran the public reads through fastp at Q25 and MiXCR, keeping productive beta chains. Merged by CDR3 protein, the rows form single entries marked with the most common genes and DNA. The sample contains 100,000 or so distinct CDR3 sequences, 5.9% of them found a single time. 12% of the sample lies in the top ten. The sequencing input was memory T cells sorted from blood. The cell subset or site tag for this specimen amounts to: CD45RO+ enriched T cells. These receptors came from a woman in her fifties or sixties in good health.

This clonotype has at least ten counts. This rearrangement joins TRBV11-2 to TRBJ1-2; D is uncertain. This CDR3 comprises 14 residues. Germline V lookup: CDR1 SGHAT, CDR2 FQNNGV. V was trimmed by 2 bases and J by 0 bases, leaving 7 bases between them. CDR3 DNA sequence: TGTGCCAGCAGCTTAAACAGCGCTAACTATGGCTACACCTTC. This translates into CASSLNSANYGYTF.

The chain links TRBV15 to TRBJ2-5; weak D call: TRBD1 (5 bases). Trimming removed 3 bases at V and 5 bases at J, with 19 bases between. This CDR3 contains 16 residues. Germline V CDR1 and CDR2: LNHNV, YYDKDF (reference sequence). This CDR3 is CATSSAGRALTETQYF. The CDR3 nucleotides read TGTGCCACCAGCAGTGCCGGCAGGGCTTTAACGGAGACCCAGTACTTC.

The genes are TRBV3-1 and TRBJ1-1; the D is unclear. The germline CDR1 and CDR2 sequences are LGHDT and YNNKEL (reference sequence). The CDR3 is made up of 13 amino acids. V was cut by 3 bases and J by 10 bases, with 15 bases left in between. The CDR3 region has the DNA TGTGCCAGCAGCCAGGTTCGTGGTCAAGGAGCTTTCTTT. Protein product: CASSQVRGQGAFF. The whole variable domain, remainder taken from reference TRBV3-1 and TRBJ1-1, is DTAVSQTPKYLVTQMGNDKSIKCEQNLGHDTMYWYKQDSKKFLKIMFSYNNKELIINETVPNRFSPKSPDKAHLNLHINSLELGDSAVYFCASSQVRGQGAFFGQGTRLTVV.

The chain has TRBV7-3 and TRBJ2-1; TRBD2 might be the D (7 bases). The germline V gene has CDR1 SGHTA and CDR2 FQGTGA. CDR3 length: 16 residues. Trimming shortened V by 2 bases and J by 9 bases, and 20 bases separated the two germline ends. The CDR3 loop reads CASSLGIGLGGSEQFF. For the CDR3, the DNA is TGTGCCAGCAGCTTAGGGATCGGACTAGGGGGGAGTGAGCAGTTCTTC.

This clonotype was found a few times. V usage is TRBV12-3 or TRBV12-4 and J usage is TRBJ2-1; D not resolved. The CDR3 totals 13 residues. Trimming stripped 3 bases from V and 7 bases from J, with 10 bases between. The CDR3 protein is CASSFTRSNEQFF. The CDR3 DNA reads as TGTGCCAGCAGTTTTACCCGGAGTAATGAGCAGTTCTTC.

This clonotype was seen a few times. The chain links TRBV27 to TRBJ1-5, with a tentative D call TRBD1 (5 bases). The CDR3 runs to 14 residues. The ends were cut back, 3 bases at V and 4 bases at J, with 10 bases in the middle. Germline CDR1 reads MNHEY; CDR2 reads SMNVEV (reference sequence). The CDR3 reads CASSLVGANQPQHF. The CDR3, as DNA: TGTGCCAGCAGTTTGGTTGGGGCAAATCAGCCCCAGCATTTT.

The chain is built from TRBV20-1 and TRBJ2-1, with 7 bases that match TRBD1. Germline CDR1 DFQATT, CDR2 SNEGSKA (reference sequence). J gave up 7 bases and V 3 bases, and 12 bases lay outside the gene matches. The CDR3 is 15 amino acids. In DNA form, the CDR3 reads TGCAGTGCTAGTTCCGGGACAGCAAACCGAAATGAGCAGTTCTTC. It is translated as CSASSGTANRNEQFF.

This clonotype was detected many times. The chain recombines TRBV6-1 with TRBJ2-3; D is uncertain. The CDR3 totals 14 residues. From germline, CDR1 is MNHNS and CDR2 SASEGT. V lost 6 bases, J lost 0 bases, and 10 bases lay in between. CDR3 coding DNA: TGTGCCAGCAGCCAACAGCATAGCACAGATACGCAGTATTTT. Its translation: CASSQQHSTDTQYF.

At least ten counts were recorded for this clonotype. This chain joins TRBV30 and TRBJ1-1; the D gene is possibly TRBD1 (6 bases). Germline-derived CDR1 and CDR2 are GTSNPN and SVGIG (reference sequence). V was pared by 3 bases and J by 1 base, with 12 bases between. The CDR3 contains 14 residues. CDR3 sequence reads: CAWRTGFSNTEAFF. The CDR3 DNA sequence: TGTGCCTGGAGGACAGGCTTTTCGAACACTGAAGCTTTCTTT.

This chain uses TRBV6-1 with TRBJ2-7; 9 positions match TRBD1. The CDR3 sequence is 14 residues long. Unmatched junction bases numbered 7, after V lost 7 bases and J lost 3 bases. Germline loops: CDR1 MNHNS, CDR2 SASEGT. This CDR3 is CASMRGQGVYEQYF. The CDR3 DNA is TGTGCCAGCATGCGGGGACAGGGCGTCTACGAGCAGTACTTC.

This rearrangement joins TRBV6-4 to TRBJ2-3, with 11 nucleotides matching TRBD2. The CDR3 sequence is 16 residues long. CDR1 is MRHNA, CDR2 SNTAGT, per germline. With 6 bases clipped from V and 5 bases from J, the junction kept 10 bases outside the gene matches. The CDR3 region has the DNA TGTGCCAGCAGCCCCCTAGCGGGAGGTTTTGAAGATACGCAGTATTTT. Its protein is CASSPLAGGFEDTQYF.

This clonotype occurred many times. The chain recombines TRBV27 with TRBJ2-7; 7 bases align to TRBD2. The germline CDR1 and CDR2 sequences are MNHEY and SMNVEV (reference sequence). The CDR3 length is 15 residues. Trimming cost V 6 bases and J 2 bases; bases outside gene matches: 10. This CDR3 is CASRAPGGGTYEQYF. The CDR3 DNA reads as TGTGCCAGCAGAGCCCCGGGAGGCGGAACCTACGAGCAGTACTTC.

Note on this clonotype: A much larger clone differs by one base, so this may be a read error. The CDR3 protein is CTSSRKAGGTDTQYF. The CDR3 DNA follows: TGTACCAGCAGCCGGAAAGCGGGAGGCACAGATACGCAGTATTTT. The chain links TRBV4-2 to TRBJ2-3; the match to TRBD2 covers 8 bases. This CDR3 is built from 15 residues. The germline CDR1 and CDR2 sequences are LGHNA and YNFKEQ.

In its sample, this clonotype was seen many times. The rearrangement links TRBV11-3 to TRBJ2-2; no reliable D call. Germline V gene data show CDR1 as SGHNT and CDR2 as YENEEA. Trimming took 5 bases from V and 2 from J, leaving 12 bases between them. The CDR3 is 15 amino acids. Written as DNA, the CDR3 is TGTGCCAGCAGCCCCAGAGTCTTAAACACCGGGGAGCTGTTTTTT. Its translation is CASSPRVLNTGELFF.

There are many counts of this clonotype. The chain uses TRBV5-1 and TRBJ1-1; D gene uncertain. Germline assignment: CDR1 SGHRS and CDR2 YFSETQ. CDR3 size: 15 residues. Trimming took off 7 bases at V and 1 base at J, with 17 bases between the two ends. CDR3: CASRATGVTNTEAFF. The CDR3 DNA is TGCGCCAGCCGAGCCACCGGGGTGACGAACACTGAAGCTTTCTTT.

This clonotype has ten or more counts. The chain employs TRBV20-1 and TRBJ2-3; the match to TRBD2 covers 8 bases. CDR3 length: 15 amino acids. Trimming at V came to 5 bases and at J to 3 bases, leaving 10 bases not matched to a gene. CDR1 is DFQATT and CDR2 is SNEGSKA in the germline V gene (reference sequence). The CDR3 coding sequence is TGCAGTGCTGCAACAATAGCGGGATTAACAGATACGCAGTATTTT. Translated: CSAATIAGLTDTQYF.

This clonotype was observed at least ten times. This chain joins TRBV5-1 and TRBJ2-7, with 8 bases lining up with TRBD2. The V segment lost 2 bases and the J segment 5 bases; nucleotides outside the gene matches: 9. The CDR3 extends over 15 amino acids. Germline-derived CDR1 and CDR2 are SGHRS and YFSETQ. CDR3 residues: CASSLLTSGSHEQYF. CDR3 nucleotide sequence: TGCGCCAGCAGCTTATTGACCAGCGGGAGCCACGAGCAGTACTTC.

At least ten counts were recorded for this clonotype. The gene calls are TRBV13 and TRBJ1-5, with D possibly matching TRBD1 (6 bases). The CDR3 length is 16 residues. The V end was cut by 6 bases, the J end by 2 bases, with 17 bases between. Germline assignment: CDR1 PRHDT and CDR2 FYEKMQ (reference sequence). The CDR3 bases are TGTGCCAGCAGTTCAAGCCTAAGGGGGGGCAATCAGCCCCAGCATTTT. Translated, it gives CASSSSLRGGNQPQHF.

This clonotype was detected many times. This chain links TRBV7-9 with TRBJ2-3; TRBD1 matches 7 bases. Germline V gene sequence: CDR1 SEHNR, CDR2 FQNEAQ (reference sequence). The CDR3 sequence is 14 residues long. V shed 4 bases and J 3 bases; nucleotides not matched to a gene: 4. In DNA, the CDR3 is TGTGCCAGCAGCTGGAGACAGGGTACAGATACGCAGTATTTT. Its translation is CASSWRQGTDTQYF.

This clonotype showed up many times. The gene calls are TRBV7-2 and TRBJ1-2, with D perhaps matching TRBD1 (5 bases). The germline gives CDR1 SGHTA, CDR2 FQGNSA. Deletions cut 5 bases from V and 6 bases from J, with 16 bases between. The CDR3 contains 14 residues. CDR3: CASSPAFPGNGYTF. The CDR3 DNA is TGTGCCAGCAGCCCAGCCTTCCCAGGGAATGGCTACACCTTC.

This clonotype was observed at least ten times. The V gene is TRBV29-1, the J gene TRBJ2-7; 10 bases align to TRBD1. The J segment lost 3 bases and the V segment lost 6 bases, leaving 11 bases of the junction unmatched. This CDR3 comprises 15 residues. Per germline, CDR1 SQVTM and CDR2 ANQGSEA. The CDR3 region has the DNA TGCAGCGTCACCAAGGGACAGGGGAAACACTACGAGCAGTACTTC. Amino acids: CSVTKGQGKHYEQYF.

For this clonotype: Since a much larger clone is just one base distant, this may be a read error. This sequence joins TRBV5-8 and TRBJ2-3; tentatively, D is TRBD2 (5 bases). This CDR3 is built from 16 residues. CDR1 is SGHTS, CDR2 YDEGEE, per germline. The V end was cut by 0 bases, the J end by 1 base, with 12 bases between. In nucleotides, the CDR3 is TGTGCCAGCAGCTTGGGAGACGGGGTTGGCACAGATACGCAGTATTTT. Its protein is CASSLGDGVGTDTQYF.

This clonotype has a count of ten or more. The chain joins TRBV20-1 to TRBJ2-1, with D perhaps matching TRBD2 (6 bases). Trimming took 0 bases from V and 7 from J, leaving 16 bases between them. The germline V gene encodes CDR1 DFQATT and CDR2 SNEGSKA (reference sequence). The CDR3 is 15 amino acids. Here the CDR3 DNA reads TGCAGTGCTAGAGATCAACGGGAGTTTGTGAATGAGCAGTTCTTC. Amino acid sequence: CSARDQREFVNEQFF.

This clonotype has at least ten counts. The rearrangement uses TRBV20-1 and TRBJ2-7, with D perhaps TRBD1 or TRBD2 (6 bases each). The CDR3 is made up of 17 amino acids. Trimming stripped 1 base from V and 3 bases from J, with 22 bases between. The germline gives CDR1 DFQATT, CDR2 SNEGSKA (reference sequence). The CDR3, as DNA: TGCAGTGCTAGAGGGAGGGGGTTAGGGGCGGACGGCTACGAGCAGTACTTC. Translation: CSARGRGLGADGYEQYF.

The J gene is TRBJ2-3, the V gene TRBV20-1, with 9 bases aligning to TRBD2. Unmatched junction bases numbered 3, after V lost 3 bases and J lost 5 bases. Germline lookup yields CDR1 DFQATT and CDR2 SNEGSKA (reference sequence). This CDR3 region has 13 residues. In nucleotides, the CDR3 is TGCAGTGCTAGGGGAGCGGGAGGAGATACGCAGTATTTT. Protein sequence: CSARGAGGDTQYF.

This clonotype was counted at least ten times. This rearrangement joins TRBV6-4 to TRBJ2-2; 7 positions agree with TRBD1. Germline CDR1 MRHNA, CDR2 SNTAGT. The CDR3 runs 14 residues. J was trimmed by 6 bases and V by 2 bases; bases with no gene match: 3. CDR3 sequence (DNA): TGTGCCAGCAGTGACGAGGGGGCCGCCGGGGAGCTGTTTTTT. The encoded protein is CASSDEGAAGELFF.

The table lists this clonotype with many counts. CDR3 bases: TGTGCCAGCAGCCTAGGGCGGTTTGGCTCACACACAGATACGCAGTATTTT. Its translation is CASSLGRFGSHTDTQYF. This chain connects TRBV7-2 to TRBJ2-3, with D uncertain. Germline V CDR1 and CDR2: SGHTA, FQGNSA. This CDR3 is built from 17 residues. Trimming removed 5 bases at V and 2 bases at J, with 20 bases between.

This clonotype occurred many times. The gene calls are TRBV30 and TRBJ1-2; TRBD1 agrees at 7 bases. Germline V lookup: CDR1 GTSNPN, CDR2 SVGIG (reference sequence). Trimming took 5 bases from V and 0 from J; bases not matched to a gene: 9. The CDR3 covers 15 residues. The CDR3 spells CAWGLTGVANYGYTF. In DNA, the CDR3 is TGTGCCTGGGGACTAACAGGGGTTGCTAACTATGGCTACACCTTC.

This clonotype was seen many times. This CDR3 reads CASSQEPSWSGYTF. DNA for the CDR3: TGCGCCAGCAGCCAAGAACCCTCCTGGTCCGGCTACACCTTC. The J gene is TRBJ1-2, the V gene TRBV4-1; D is ambiguous. V shed 0 bases and J shed 8 bases, with 13 bases lying between them. The CDR3 loop spans 14 amino acids. Germline V gives CDR1 MGHRA, CDR2 YSYEKL.

The chain combines TRBV20-1 with TRBJ1-1; D perhaps matches TRBD1 (6 bases). The germline CDR1 and CDR2 sequences are DFQATT and SNEGSKA (reference sequence). This CDR3 contains 15 residues. V was clipped by 3 bases and J by 1 base, with 15 bases between them. The CDR3 DNA reads TGCAGTGCTAGCCACGGGACACACAGGAACACTGAAGCTTTCTTT. It yields the protein CSASHGTHRNTEAFF.

This clonotype showed up many times. The rearrangement links TRBV20-1 to TRBJ1-2, with a tentative D call TRBD1 (5 bases). The CDR3 contains 13 residues. CDR1 DFQATT and CDR2 SNEGSKA come from the germline V gene (reference sequence). This CDR3 is CIAPGAANYGYTF. The CDR3 DNA sequence: TGCATTGCGCCTGGGGCGGCTAACTATGGCTACACCTTC.

This clonotype turned up a few times. This rearrangement joins TRBV20-1 to TRBJ2-3; 10 positions match TRBD2. The CDR3 sequence is 16 residues long. The junction had 12 bases not matched to a gene; V was cut back by 5 bases and J by 4 bases. Germline V CDR1 and CDR2: DFQATT, SNEGSKA (reference sequence). CDR3 sequence (DNA): TGCAGTGCTGAAGGGTCAGCGGGAGGGGTAGCAGATACGCAGTATTTT. Protein product: CSAEGSAGGVADTQYF.